The 14 T cell receptor beta chains reported below all come from one sample, sequenced in a study of cytomegalovirus exposure and HLA in healthy donors. It was with 60 Vbeta and 13 Jbeta primers that the PCR ran. This table comes from immunoSEQ multiplex PCR, and its TCRdb copy is limited to in-frame clones, with some not included. The sample lists about 130,000 clones, approximately 80% occurring once. Sequencing was done on a sample of PBMCs. These receptors all stem from a woman aged 18-29 years in good health and CMV-seropositive.

The rearrangement joins TRBV7-6 to TRBJ1-1; D not resolved. V lost 1 base, J lost 5 bases, and 8 bases lay in between. CDR1 and CDR2 (germline): SGHVS, FNYEAQ. The length of the CDR3 is 13 residues. CDR3: CASSLVEDTEAFF. The CDR3 nucleotides are TGTGCCAGCAGCTTAGTAGAGGATACTGAAGCTTTCTTT.

The chain recombines TRBV5-1 with TRBJ2-3; D might be TRBD1 (6 bases). Germline V lookup: CDR1 SGHRS, CDR2 YFSETQ. This CDR3 comprises 14 residues. Deletions cut 0 bases from V and 3 bases from J, with 8 bases between. This CDR3 is CASSLEGETDTQYF. The CDR3 DNA reads as TGCGCCAGCAGCTTGGAGGGGGAGACAGATACGCAGTATTTT.

Comment on this clone: One junction end does not reproduce the germline sequence, and a read error may be involved. The chain carries TRBV7-9 and TRBJ2-5; 8 positions match TRBD1. The CDR3 loop spans 17 amino acids. Germline V gene data show CDR1 as SEHNR and CDR2 as FQNEAQ (reference sequence). DNA for the CDR3: TGTTCCAGCAGCCTTCCCGGGACAGGCTCTCCTAAAGAGACCCAGTACTTC. The encoded protein is CSSSLPGTGSPKETQYF. The variable domain in full, completed from reference TRBV7-9 and TRBJ2-5, reads DTGVSQNPRHKITKRGQNVTFRCDPISEHNRLYWYRQTLGQGPEFLTYFQNEAQLEKSRLLSDRFSAERPKGSFSTLEIQRTEQGDSAMYLCSSSLPGTGSPKETQYFGPGTRLLVL.

This clone was seen a handful of times. This chain connects TRBV6-5 to TRBJ1-6; the D gene is possibly TRBD1 (5 bases). CDR1 is MNHEY and CDR2 is SVGAGI in the germline V gene. This CDR3 spans 16 amino acids. V dropped 0 bases and J dropped 8 bases, with 14 bases sitting between them. In DNA form, the CDR3 reads TGTGCCAGCAGTTACTCGGGCAGGGCCATCGATTCACCCCTCCACTTT. Translation gives CASSYSGRAIDSPLHF.

This rearrangement joins TRBV30 to TRBJ2-3, with 8 bases lining up with TRBD2. Unmatched junction bases numbered 7, after V lost 7 bases and J lost 4 bases. Germline loops: CDR1 GTSNPN, CDR2 SVGIG (reference sequence). This CDR3 is 13 amino acids long. This chain's CDR3 is CAYSGGPSDTQYF. CDR3 nucleotide sequence: TGTGCCTACTCGGGGGGGCCGTCAGATACGCAGTATTTT.

This sequence joins TRBV2 and TRBJ1-2, with a weak D call TRBD1 (5 bases). Germline V gene sequence: CDR1 SNHLY, CDR2 FYNNEI. Trimming shortened V by 4 bases and J by 8 bases, and 8 bases separated the two germline ends. CDR3 size: 11 residues. CDR3 protein: CASSVGEGYTF. In nucleotides, the CDR3 is TGTGCCAGCAGTGTAGGGGAAGGCTACACCTTC.

The rearrangement uses TRBV27 and TRBJ1-1; D is ambiguous. The CDR3 is 14 residues long. Germline V CDR1 and CDR2: MNHEY, SMNVEV (reference sequence). V dropped 6 bases and J dropped 1 base, with 12 bases sitting between them. The CDR3 reads CASRQTYANTEAFF. The CDR3 DNA reads as TGTGCCAGCAGGCAGACTTATGCGAACACTGAAGCTTTCTTT.

The DNA for the CDR3 is TGTGCCAGCAGTGACAGGCTTAGAAAGACCAGCTACGAGCAGTACTTC. Its protein product is CASSDRLRKTSYEQYF. The V and J genes are TRBV6-1 and TRBJ2-7; D not resolved. Germline lookup yields CDR1 MNHNS and CDR2 SASEGT. Trimming left V 3 bases short and J 3 bases short, with 18 bases between. The CDR3 is 16 amino acids.

The chain employs TRBV2 and TRBJ1-2, with 10 bases fitting TRBD1. The CDR3 consists of 14 residues. The germline gives CDR1 SNHLY, CDR2 FYNNEI. Germline trimming cut 5 bases from V and 2 bases from J; bases unmatched to any gene: 2. The CDR3 here is CASSMGQGNYGYTF. CDR3 nucleotides: TGTGCCAGCAGTATGGGACAGGGGAACTATGGCTACACCTTC.

This chain joins TRBV7-9 and TRBJ2-7, with 8 nucleotides matching TRBD1. Germline V gives CDR1 SEHNR, CDR2 FQNEAQ (reference sequence). The ends lost 5 bases at V and 3 bases at J; junction bases unmatched: 9. The CDR3 totals 15 residues. CDR3 protein: CASSMTGVKDYEQYF. In DNA form, the CDR3 reads TGTGCCAGCAGCATGACAGGGGTGAAGGACTACGAGCAGTACTTC.

As for this clone: Other DNA variants within this sample encode the same CDR3. The J gene is TRBJ2-3, the V gene TRBV5-1, with no clear D. CDR3 length equals 14 residues. Trimming shortened V by 0 bases and J by 0 bases, and 5 bases separated the two germline ends. CDR1 and CDR2 (germline): SGHRS, YFSETQ. The CDR3 sequence: CASSLGQSTDTQYF. The CDR3 DNA sequence: TGCGCCAGCAGCTTGGGGCAGAGCACAGATACGCAGTATTTT. The full variable domain, its missing parts supplied by reference TRBV5-1 and TRBJ2-3, is KAGVTQTPRYLIKTRGQQVTLSCSPISGHRSVSWYQQTPGQGLQFLFEYFSETQRNKGNFPGRFSGRQFSNSRSEMNVSTLELGDSALYLCASSLGQSTDTQYFGPGTRLTVL.

This chain joins TRBV27 and TRBJ1-2, with a weak D call TRBD1 (5 bases). The germline CDR1 and CDR2 sequences are MNHEY and SMNVEV (reference sequence). Trimming cost V 2 bases and J 4 bases, with 14 bases left between them. The CDR3 has 15 residues. CDR3 nucleotides: TGTGCCAGCAGTTTAGAGGGAGGACACTCCTATGGCTACACCTTC. It translates to CASSLEGGHSYGYTF.

The chain joins TRBV9 to TRBJ2-7, with D maybe TRBD2 (6 bases). V was trimmed by 4 bases and J by 0 bases, leaving 17 bases between them. This CDR3 has 16 amino acids. Germline V gene sequence: CDR1 SGDLS, CDR2 YYNGEE. The CDR3, as DNA: TGTGCCAGCAGCTCTGAAGGAGGGGATTTCTCCTACGAGCAGTACTTC. Amino acids: CASSSEGGDFSYEQYF. Full variable domain (rest looked up from reference TRBV9 and TRBJ2-7): DSGVTQTPKHLITATGQRVTLRCSPRSGDLSVYWYQQSLDQGLQFLIQYYNGEERAKGNILERFSAQQFPDLHSELNLSSLELGDSALYFCASSSEGGDFSYEQYFGPGTRLTVT.

The chain combines TRBV13 with TRBJ2-6; 8 bases line up with TRBD2. CDR3 size: 14 residues. The V and J ends lost 5 bases and 19 bases, in that order; junction bases with no gene match: 16. Germline V lookup: CDR1 PRHDT, CDR2 FYEKMQ (reference sequence). CDR3 nucleotides: TGTGCCAGCAGCCCGTCATCGACGGGGGGGACAAGTACTTTC. Its translation: CASSPSSTGGTSTF.